This paragraph reports one T cell receptor beta chain. A quantity of roughly 0.5 to 1 ug RNA underwent reverse transcription using random hexamers. Coverage of TCR beta CDR3 amplification by immunoSEQ multiplex PCR extended to 54 Vbeta and 13 Jbeta. TCRdb fed the immunoSEQ multiplex PCR reads into MiXCR, producing one record per CDR3 protein. This table has about 29,000 distinct CDR3 sequences, less than 95% appearing once. Sequencing of TCR beta was performed on blood CD8+ and CD4+ T cells. Negative isolation was used for CD8+ and CD4+ T cells and FACS enrichment for TEMRA cells. The CDR3 has 15 residues. V dropped 6 bases and J dropped 1; count of bases not matched to a gene: 6. Germline V lookup: CDR1 SNHLY, CDR2 FYNNEI. The source of the sample is a study of CD8 T cells in Susac syndrome.

The chain combines TRBV2 with TRBJ2-1; 7 bases are a match to TRBD1. Sequencing input: CD8+ T cells from PBMCs. The sequence came from a human donor in good health. CDR3 DNA sequence: TGTGCCAGCAGGGGGGACAGCGGATCCTACAATGAGCAGTTCTTC. It translates to CASRGDSGSYNEQFF.